The TCR beta chain described here comes from a study of blood T cell repertoires in COVID-19. Using immunoSEQ multiplex PCR, the repertoire was profiled, and TCRdb retains in-frame clones only, with some absent. The sample holds about 41,000 clones, more than 75% seen once. The V segment lost 5 bases and the J segment 3 bases; nucleotides outside the gene matches: 13. Germline loops: CDR1 SEHNR, CDR2 FQNEAQ (reference sequence). This CDR3 comprises 17 residues. This chain uses TRBV7-9 with TRBJ2-1; 7 bases are shared with TRBD2. This receptor was obtained from a man aged 35-49 years with COVID-19, enrolled during active disease. The material sequenced was peripheral blood. CDR3 residues: CASSPTPRGSIYNEQFF. The CDR3 nucleotides are TGTGCCAGCAGCCCCACCCCGCGCGGGAGCATCTACAATGAGCAGTTCTTC.